Below, 8 T cell receptor beta chains from the same sample are listed, as sequenced in a study of vaccination and CD4 T cells after COVID-19 (dated by TCRdb to 2021 to 2024). The receptor library was made with PCR. The listed sequencing device is Illumina iSeq 100. DNA from cultured CD4+ T cells was subjected to TCR sequencing with the Oncomine TCR Beta short-read assay at the Johns Hopkins FTIC core. TCRdb ran its own pipeline on the public reads, namely fastp trimming at Q25 and MiXCR clone calling, and kept in-frame beta chains. Under each unique CDR3 protein, matching rows form one entry showing the most common genes and DNA. This sample is represented by roughly 16,000 distinct CDR3 sequences; about 46% of them were singletons. The top ten hold 12% of the sample. The meaning of the sample's treatment or condition label: roughly 11-day PBMC culture with coronavirus spike peptide pools or control peptides (ViraFEST assay).

Antigens for these TCRs are unknown. The sequenced sample was CD4+ T cells from blood, cultured in vitro. All receptors come from a human donor who had recovered from COVID-19.

The V call is TRBV20-1, the J call TRBJ1-1; 7 positions agree with TRBD1. The CDR3 is made up of 14 amino acids. V was pared by 2 bases and J by 5 bases, with 8 bases of the junction left unmatched. Germline CDR1 reads DFQATT; CDR2 reads SNEGSKA (reference sequence). The CDR3 region has the DNA TGCAGTGCTAGACCATCTAGGGGGCTAACTGAAGCTTTCTTT. Amino acid sequence: CSARPSRGLTEAFF.

There are a few counts of this clonotype. V usage is TRBV19 and J usage is TRBJ1-6; D is undetermined. The germline gives CDR1 LNHDA, CDR2 SQIVND (reference sequence). V shed 1 base and J shed 5 bases, with 6 bases lying between them. CDR3 size: 14 residues. The CDR3 sequence is CASSIGTDNSPLHF. CDR3 DNA: TGTGCCAGTAGTATAGGGACCGATAATTCACCCCTCCACTTT.

This clonotype showed up just a few times. This chain links TRBV4-1 with TRBJ1-1; TRBD1 matches at 10 bases. This CDR3 spans 15 amino acids. CDR1 is MGHRA, CDR2 YSYEKL, per germline. With V trimmed by 3 bases and J by 6 bases, 7 bases remained unmatched. The CDR3 region has the DNA TGCGCCAGCAGCCAGGGGAGGGACAGGGGCGCTGAAGCTTTCTTT. This sequence encodes CASSQGRDRGAEAFF.

The V call is TRBV11-2, the J call TRBJ2-2; the match to TRBD2 covers 12 bases. The CDR3 sequence is 17 residues long. J gave up 0 bases and V 5 bases, and 4 bases lay outside the gene matches. Germline loops: CDR1 SGHAT, CDR2 FQNNGV. In DNA form, the CDR3 reads TGTGCCAGCAGCGGATCTAGCGGGAGGGCGAACACCGGGGAGCTGTTTTTT. Encoded protein: CASSGSSGRANTGELFF.

This clonotype was detected a few times. This sequence joins TRBV7-9 and TRBJ1-1; D perhaps matches TRBD1 (5 bases). Trimming shortened V by 5 bases and J by 3 bases, and 22 bases separated the two germline ends. The germline V gene encodes CDR1 SEHNR and CDR2 FQNEAQ (reference sequence). The CDR3 is 17 amino acids. CDR3 region: CASSPPPGRLSDTEAFF. CDR3 nucleotides: TGTGCCAGCAGCCCGCCTCCGGGACGTCTATCGGACACTGAAGCTTTCTTT.

This clonotype has just a few counts. The chain couples TRBV7-2 to TRBJ2-3; D is unresolved. The CDR3 length is 12 residues. Germline V gives CDR1 SGHTA, CDR2 FQGNSA. Trimming took 0 bases from V and 5 from J, leaving 3 bases between them. This CDR3 is CASSLARDTQYF. CDR3 bases: TGTGCCAGCAGCTTAGCGAGAGATACGCAGTATTTT.

This clonotype is medium-sized. The V and J genes are TRBV19 and TRBJ1-6; D may be TRBD1 (5 bases). CDR1 and CDR2 from the germline V gene are LNHDA and SQIVND (reference sequence). Between the trimmed V and J ends, which lost 6 bases and 8 bases, there was a span of 8 bases. The length of the CDR3 is 12 residues. CDR3 in DNA: TGTGCCAGTAGATTCAGGGATTCACCCCTCCACTTT. This sequence encodes CASRFRDSPLHF.

The chain employs TRBV6-2 or TRBV6-3 and TRBJ2-7; TRBD1 matches at 7 bases. This CDR3 has 14 residues. The V segment lost 8 bases and the J segment 1 base; nucleotides outside the gene matches: 8. Per germline, CDR1 MNHEY and CDR2 SVGEGT. In nucleotides, the CDR3 is TGTGCCAGCGGAGCGACAGGGCGGTCCTACGAGCAGTACTTC. This gives the protein CASGATGRSYEQYF.